This T cell receptor (beta chain) was obtained from a study of T cell responses to AZD1222 COVID-19 vaccine. Study-level information: Second doses at about 4 or about 12 weeks were pooled. Study-level findings and limits: The CD4 TCRs associated with vaccination extended across spike and predominated at 160-218 and 743-854. White British donors predominated, females outnumbered males, and clonal diversity was possibly underestimated.

On this clone itself: As yet, its antigen is unknown.

Measured with immunoSEQ multiplex PCR; TCRdb has only the in-frame clones, and not every one. The table lists about 120,000 clones, around 92% of them singletons. The trim removed 5 bases at V and 2 bases at J, leaving 7 bases unmatched. The CDR3 has 15 amino acids. The V gene's germline CDR1 is LGHNA and CDR2 YNFKEQ. The genes are TRBV4-2 and TRBJ2-5; 8 bases fit TRBD1. The sample was peripheral blood, taken on day 0 of AZD1222 vaccination. The receptor was isolated from an adult in good health. CDR3 in amino acids: CASSLSGTGQETQYF. CDR3 nucleotide sequence: TGTGCCAGCAGCTTATCCGGGACAGGTCAAGAGACCCAGTACTTC.